This T cell receptor beta chain was retrieved from a study of control samples from healthy donors and cancer patients. The CDR3 is made up of 15 amino acids. V shed 5 bases and J 7 bases; nucleotides not matched to a gene: 9. Looked up from germline, CDR1 is LNHDA and CDR2 is SQIVND (reference sequence). This clone was observed a handful of times. Profiled with immunoSEQ multiplex PCR; TCRdb holds only in-frame clones, not every one. In the table there are tens of thousands of clones, over 75% of which are singletons. The sample comprised blood. The receptor comes from a woman aged 45-65 years in good health. The chain couples TRBV19 to TRBJ1-4; 8 bases fit TRBD1. CDR3 DNA: TGTGCCAGTAGTCTCGACAGGGGAGGACGTGAAAAACTGTTTTTT. It is translated as CASSLDRGGREKLFF.